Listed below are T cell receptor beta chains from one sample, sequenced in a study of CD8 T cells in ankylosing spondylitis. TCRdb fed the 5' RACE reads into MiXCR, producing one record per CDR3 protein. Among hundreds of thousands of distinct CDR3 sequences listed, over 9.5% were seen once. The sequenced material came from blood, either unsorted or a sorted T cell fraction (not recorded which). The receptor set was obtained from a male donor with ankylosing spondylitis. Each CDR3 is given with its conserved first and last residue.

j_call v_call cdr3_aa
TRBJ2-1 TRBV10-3 CASTGLGNDEQFF
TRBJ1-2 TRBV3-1 CASSPQGDHYGYTF
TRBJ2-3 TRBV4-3 CASSQGGAGTTDTQYF
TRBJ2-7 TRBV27 CASSGTGGGEQYF
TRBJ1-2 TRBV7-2 CASSFTSEYTF
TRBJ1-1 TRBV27 CASSPEGWGMNTEAFF
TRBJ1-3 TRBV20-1 CSARDYRDKAGNTIYF
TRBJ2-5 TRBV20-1 CSARSDRVETQYF
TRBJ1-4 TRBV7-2 CASSLRAEGLGEKLFF
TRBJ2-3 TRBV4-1 CASSTRTSGSTDTQYF
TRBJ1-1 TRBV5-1 CASRDAIVNTEAFF
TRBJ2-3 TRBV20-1 CSTSDGAGTDTQYF
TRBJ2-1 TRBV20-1 CSARDGTSGGNEQFF
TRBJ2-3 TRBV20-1 CSATEGTGADTQYF
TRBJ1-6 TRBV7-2 CASSSRTGTNSPLHF
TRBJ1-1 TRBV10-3 CAIQGRTNTEAFF
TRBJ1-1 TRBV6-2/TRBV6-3 CDSSYQENTEAFF
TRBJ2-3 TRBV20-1 CSASVSGRTSTDTQYF
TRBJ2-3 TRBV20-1 CSVDPSGADTQYF
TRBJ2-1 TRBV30 CAWSDQDYNEQFF
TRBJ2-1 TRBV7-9 CASSLGSPGEQFF
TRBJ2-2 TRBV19 CASSTRGRELFF
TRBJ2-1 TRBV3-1 CASSQDLLGHNEQFF
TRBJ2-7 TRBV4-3 CASSQDAGHEQYF
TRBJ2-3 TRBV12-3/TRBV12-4 CASTFTQLSTDTQYF
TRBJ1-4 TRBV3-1 CASSQFRVASYRGEKLFF
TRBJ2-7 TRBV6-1 CASSPGGTGRGYEQYF
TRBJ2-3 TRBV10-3 CAIGGSRADTQYF
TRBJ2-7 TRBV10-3 CAISDASGTGSGSYEQYF
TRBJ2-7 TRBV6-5 CASSYSIGFGSSYEQYF
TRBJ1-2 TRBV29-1 CSVTGTGDGYTF
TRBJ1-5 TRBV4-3 CASSQRPGGQPQHF
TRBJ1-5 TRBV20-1 CSAKTGNQPQHF
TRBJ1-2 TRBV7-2 CASSPPGLPGYTF
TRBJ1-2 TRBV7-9 CASSRQTVGIKGYTF
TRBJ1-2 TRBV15 CATSRDRQSYGYTF
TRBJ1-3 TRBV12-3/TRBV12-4 CASSLLAGGNTIYF
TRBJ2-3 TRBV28 CASSSTPGTDTQYF
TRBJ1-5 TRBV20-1 CSAKRLVPQPQHF
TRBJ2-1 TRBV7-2 CASTIISGSAYNEQFF
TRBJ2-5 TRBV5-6 CASSFYDGRWGRTQYF
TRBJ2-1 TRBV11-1 CASSFPTDRGNEQFF
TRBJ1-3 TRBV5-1 CASSLVGLQGTSTGNTIYF
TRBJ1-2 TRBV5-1 CASSETGLGGYGYTF
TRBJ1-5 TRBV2 CASSRFGVPSNQPQHF
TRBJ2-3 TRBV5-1 CASSPTSGYTDTQYF
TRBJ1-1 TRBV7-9 CASSIQSDTEAFF
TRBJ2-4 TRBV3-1 CASSPPGTKNIQYF
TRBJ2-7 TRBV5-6 CASSFWGQAHSYEQYF
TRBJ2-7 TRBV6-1 CASSKTRDGAYEQYF
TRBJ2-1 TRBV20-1 CSARGASGRVSSYNEQFF
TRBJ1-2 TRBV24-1 CATSDTGQGDGYTF
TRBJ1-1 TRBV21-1 CASSPEGTGDKGTEAFF
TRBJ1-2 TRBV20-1 CSASLRVGYTF
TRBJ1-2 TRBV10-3 CAISEALGRMIGYTF